Following are 21 T cell receptor beta chains from one sample sequenced in a study of blood T cell repertoires in COVID-19 (dated by TCRdb to about 2020). Library prep was done by the immunoSEQ multiplex PCR assay. Not all clones reach the TCRdb copy of this immuneACCESS table, which keeps in-frame sequences only. Checked studies attribute under half of the gap to unresolved V genes and leave the rest unexplained. In this sample the table shows around 140,000 clones, about 90% of which occur a single time. Approximately 40% of the sample rests with the top ten. Specimen: peripheral blood. These receptors all come from a man aged 45-65 years who had recovered from COVID-19.

The chain is built from TRBV9 and TRBJ1-1; D ambiguous. V lost 4 bases, J lost 3 bases, and 10 bases lay in between. This CDR3 spans 13 amino acids. Germline assignment: CDR1 SGDLS and CDR2 YYNGEE. Here the CDR3 DNA reads TGTGCCAGCAGCTCCCACATGGACACTGAAGCTTTCTTT. It translates to CASSSHMDTEAFF.

This clone was counted a single time. The rearrangement links TRBV18 to TRBJ1-1; D is unclear. Between the trimmed V and J ends, which lost 4 bases and 0 bases, there was a span of 6 bases. Germline-derived CDR1 and CDR2 are KGHSH and LQKENI. The length of the CDR3 is 13 residues. The CDR3 reads CASSQTMNTEAFF. CDR3 coding DNA: TGTGCCAGCTCACAGACTATGAACACTGAAGCTTTCTTT.

The chain recombines TRBV7-7 with TRBJ2-3; D perhaps matches TRBD1 (5 bases). Trimming took 5 bases from V and 7 from J, leaving 13 bases between them. Germline V gene data show CDR1 as SSHAT and CDR2 as FNYEAQ (reference sequence). The CDR3 sequence is 13 residues long. DNA of the CDR3: TGTGCCAGCAGCACAGACAGCCACAATACGCAGTATTTT. Protein sequence: CASSTDSHNTQYF.

The chain carries TRBV12-5 and TRBJ2-1; 9 bases fit TRBD2. Germline V gene data show CDR1 as LGHNT and CDR2 as FRNRAP. The CDR3 is made up of 17 amino acids. V lost 6 bases and J lost 0; bases outside the gene matches: 9. The CDR3 bases are TGTGCTAGTGGCCCTAAAGCGGGGGGCAGCTCCTACAATGAGCAGTTCTTC. This sequence encodes CASGPKAGGSSYNEQFF.

The V and J genes are TRBV7-9 and TRBJ1-4, with D unresolved. The V gene lost 3 bases and the J gene lost 6 bases, with 11 bases spanning the gap. Per the germline V gene, CDR1 is SEHNR and CDR2 is FQNEAQ (reference sequence). The CDR3 covers 14 residues. CDR3 sequence: CASSFSGEDEKLFF. The CDR3 DNA follows: TGTGCCAGCAGCTTTTCCGGCGAGGATGAAAAACTGTTTTTT.

The V gene is TRBV19, the J gene TRBJ2-4; 8 bases map to TRBD1. The CDR3 totals 14 residues. Germline V gene sequence: CDR1 LNHDA, CDR2 SQIVND (reference sequence). With V trimmed by 6 bases and J by 3 bases, 4 bases remained unmatched. The CDR3 bases are TGTGCCAGTAGGGATGGACAGGGCAAAAACATTCAGTACTTC. Translation gives CASRDGQGKNIQYF. Full variable domain (outside the CDR3, taken from reference TRBV19 and TRBJ2-4): DGGITQSPKYLFRKEGQNVTLSCEQNLNHDAMYWYRQDPGQGLRLIYYSQIVNDFQKGDIAEGYSVSREKKESFPLTVTSAQKNPTAFYLCASRDGQGKNIQYFGAGTRLSVL.

The V gene is TRBV7-2, the J gene TRBJ1-6, with D hard to call. This CDR3 region has 15 residues. V was trimmed by 1 base and J by 3 bases, leaving 7 bases between them. Germline CDR1 SGHTA, CDR2 FQGNSA. As DNA, the CDR3 is TGTGCCAGCAGCTTAGGAGGGTTCTATAATTCACCCCTCCACTTT. Translated: CASSLGGFYNSPLHF.

This rearrangement joins TRBV30 to TRBJ1-6; the D gene is possibly TRBD1 (6 bases). The V end lost 8 bases, the J end lost 4 bases, and 15 bases lay between the germline ends. The CDR3 has 14 amino acids. Per germline, CDR1 GTSNPN and CDR2 SVGIG (reference sequence). CDR3 residues: CALTRGGYNSPLHF. CDR3 nucleotide sequence: TGTGCCCTCACGAGGGGGGGGTATAATTCACCCCTCCACTTT. Together with reference TRBV30 and TRBJ1-6, the CDR3 gives the full variable domain: SQTIHQWPATLVQPVGSPLSLECTVEGTSNPNLYWYRQAAGRGLQLLFYSVGIGQISSEVPQNLSASRPQDRQFILSSKKLLLSDSGFYLCALTRGGYNSPLHFGNGTRLTVT.

The rearrangement uses TRBV7-9 and TRBJ1-5, with 12 bases aligning to TRBD1. The CDR3 length is 16 residues. The J segment lost 7 bases and the V segment lost 1 base, leaving 5 bases of the junction unmatched. The V gene's germline CDR1 is SEHNR and CDR2 FQNEAQ (reference sequence). CDR3 sequence: CASSLGGTGGGQPQHF. CDR3 DNA: TGTGCCAGCAGCTTAGGAGGGACAGGGGGCGGCCAGCCCCAGCATTTT.

The gene calls are TRBV6-2 or TRBV6-3 and TRBJ2-7, with TRBD2 matching over 8 bases. V was clipped by 6 bases and J by 2 bases; unmatched bases: 12. The CDR3 is made up of 16 amino acids. Germline CDR1 reads MNHEY; CDR2 reads SVGEGT. Written as DNA, the CDR3 is TGTGCCAGCAGCCGGAGGGAGCGGGGGTACGCCTACGAGCAGTACTTC. It codes for CASSRRERGYAYEQYF.

The chain uses TRBV29-1 and TRBJ2-3; 7 bases map to TRBD1. The CDR3 loop spans 11 amino acids. Germline-derived CDR1 and CDR2 are SQVTM and ANQGSEA. Trimming removed 3 bases from V and 6 bases from J; junction bases left unmatched: 0. DNA of the CDR3: TGCAGCGTTGACAGGGGGGATACGCAGTATTTT. Amino acid sequence: CSVDRGDTQYF.

Only one count was recorded for this clone. This chain joins TRBV20-1 and TRBJ1-5; 10 nucleotides align to TRBD1. The CDR3 is 16 amino acids. V shed 3 bases and J 0 bases; nucleotides not matched to a gene: 5. Germline V lookup: CDR1 DFQATT, CDR2 SNEGSKA (reference sequence). In DNA form, the CDR3 reads TGCAGTGCTAGTAAGACAGGGGGCGATAGCAATCAGCCCCAGCATTTT. Translated, it gives CSASKTGGDSNQPQHF.

This clone was detected a few times. The chain employs TRBV2 and TRBJ1-1; TRBD1 aligns across 9 bases. The CDR3 totals 14 residues. Trimming took 5 bases from V and 3 from J; bases not matched to a gene: 4. CDR1 and CDR2 from the germline V gene are SNHLY and FYNNEI. The CDR3, as DNA: TGTGCCAGCAGTAAGGACAGGGGCTACACTGAAGCTTTCTTT. It translates to CASSKDRGYTEAFF.

This clone was observed a few times. The chain uses TRBV6-5 and TRBJ2-5; 9 bases match TRBD1. The germline V gene encodes CDR1 MNHEY and CDR2 SVGAGI. Trimming at V came to 7 bases and at J to 2 bases, leaving 8 bases not matched to a gene. CDR3 length: 15 amino acids. The CDR3 reads CASNVDRGGQETQYF. The CDR3 nucleotides are TGTGCCAGCAACGTGGACAGGGGAGGACAAGAGACCCAGTACTTC.

This sequence joins TRBV7-9 and TRBJ1-1; 7 bases map to TRBD1. The junction had 4 bases not matched to a gene; V was cut back by 5 bases and J by 1 base. Germline V gene sequence: CDR1 SEHNR, CDR2 FQNEAQ (reference sequence). The CDR3 sequence is 14 residues long. CDR3 amino acids: CASSRQGKNTEAFF. In nucleotides, the CDR3 is TGTGCCAGCAGCCGACAGGGTAAGAACACTGAAGCTTTCTTT.

This chain connects TRBV3-1 (or the pseudogene TRBV3-2) to TRBJ2-5; D not certain. CDR1 LGHDT and CDR2 YNNKEL come from the germline V gene (reference sequence). Trimming took off 2 bases at V and 4 bases at J, with 11 bases between the two ends. There are 14 residues in the CDR3. CDR3 DNA: TGTGCCAGCAGCCAACGGTCTCTAGGAGAGACCCAGTACTTC. Translation gives CASSQRSLGETQYF.

The genes are TRBV5-6 and TRBJ1-2; D is undetermined. CDR3 length: 16 amino acids. V gave up 1 base and J gave up 2 bases, with 15 bases separating them. The germline gives CDR1 SGHDT, CDR2 YYEEEE. Here the CDR3 DNA reads TGTGCCAGCAGCTTGCCAGGAGCCCCGGGGAACTATGGCTACACCTTC. It yields the protein CASSLPGAPGNYGYTF.

V and J are TRBV10-3 and TRBJ2-3; TRBD1 might be the D (6 bases). V shed 3 bases and J shed 6 bases, with 13 bases lying between them. The CDR3 totals 14 residues. The germline V gene encodes CDR1 ENHRY and CDR2 SYGVKD. DNA for the CDR3: TGTGCCATCAGTGATTCGAGGGGGTCTGATACGCAGTATTTT. This sequence encodes CAISDSRGSDTQYF.

The chain uses TRBV10-2 and TRBJ2-5, with D tentatively TRBD1 (6 bases). Looked up from germline, CDR1 is WSHSY and CDR2 is SAAADI. Trimming removed 8 bases from V and 3 bases from J, with 19 bases in between. The CDR3 covers 15 residues. CDR3 in amino acids: CASHPGARRKETQYF. The CDR3 DNA sequence: TGCGCCAGCCATCCAGGGGCCCGAAGGAAAGAGACCCAGTACTTC.

This rearrangement joins TRBV29-1 to TRBJ1-4, with D uncertain. Between the trimmed V and J ends, which lost 7 bases and 0 bases, there was a span of 9 bases. The CDR3 sequence is 13 residues long. CDR1 SQVTM and CDR2 ANQGSEA come from the germline V gene. CDR3 sequence reads: CSARRSTNEKLFF. The CDR3 region has the DNA TGCAGCGCTCGCCGGTCAACTAATGAAAAACTGTTTTTT.

The CDR3 here is CASSPGSGGAETQYF. In DNA form, the CDR3 reads TGCGCCAGCAGTCCAGGGAGCGGGGGGGCAGAGACCCAGTACTTC. The chain links TRBV4-3 to TRBJ2-5; 10 bases fit TRBD2. The junction had 8 bases not matched to a gene; V was cut back by 6 bases and J by 4 bases. The CDR3 consists of 15 residues. Germline CDR1 reads LGHNA; CDR2 reads YSLEER.